This TCR beta chain was captured in a study of cytomegalovirus exposure and HLA in healthy donors. Use of 60 Vbeta and 13 Jbeta primers characterized the PCR. Only in-frame clones appear in the TCRdb table, and some are missing; sequencing was by immunoSEQ multiplex PCR. This sample has about 120,000 clones; 70% to 80% occur once, and the top ten carry just over 2%. The germline V gene has CDR1 MNHEY and CDR2 SMNVEV (reference sequence). The CDR3 loop spans 18 amino acids. Germline trimming cut 6 bases from V and 0 bases from J; bases unmatched to any gene: 7. This sequence was found in a human donor in good health. The J gene is TRBJ2-1, the V gene TRBV27, with 14 nucleotides matching TRBD2. The source material was PBMCs. In nucleotides, the CDR3 is TGTGCCAGCAGCCCGATTGGACTAGCGGGAGGCTCCTACAATGAGCAGTTCTTC. As protein: CASSPIGLAGGSYNEQFF.